The clone carrying this T cell receptor beta chain occurred a few times. Its matching antigen is unknown. A universal primer site was created by template switching, with the cDNA bearing unique molecular identifiers. TCRdb reprocessed the 5' RACE reads via MiXCR and lists one record per CDR3 protein. Here the sample spans around 490,000 distinct CDR3 sequences, approximately 14% being singletons. This specimen belongs to a study of identical twins. CDR3 length: 19 residues. Per germline, CDR1 MDHEN and CDR2 SYDVKM. Trimming at V came to 3 bases and at J to 4 bases, leaving 15 bases not matched to a gene. Overall study findings and caveats: Compared with unrelated sharing, twin-shared out-of-frame alpha sequences had more low-probability sequences. Recombination models fit unrelated individuals' TCR alpha sharing but underestimated twins'.

These data are also associated with another study on yellow fever vaccine responses in identical twins.

Sequenced: CD4+ T cells sorted from blood. The chain uses TRBV28 and TRBJ2-6; 7 nucleotides line up with TRBD1. The receptor was isolated from a young woman in good health. As DNA, the CDR3 is TGTGCCAGCAGTTTTTCCGGGACAGTAGGCCACCCCGGGGCCAACGTCCTGACTTTC. It translates to CASSFSGTVGHPGANVLTF.